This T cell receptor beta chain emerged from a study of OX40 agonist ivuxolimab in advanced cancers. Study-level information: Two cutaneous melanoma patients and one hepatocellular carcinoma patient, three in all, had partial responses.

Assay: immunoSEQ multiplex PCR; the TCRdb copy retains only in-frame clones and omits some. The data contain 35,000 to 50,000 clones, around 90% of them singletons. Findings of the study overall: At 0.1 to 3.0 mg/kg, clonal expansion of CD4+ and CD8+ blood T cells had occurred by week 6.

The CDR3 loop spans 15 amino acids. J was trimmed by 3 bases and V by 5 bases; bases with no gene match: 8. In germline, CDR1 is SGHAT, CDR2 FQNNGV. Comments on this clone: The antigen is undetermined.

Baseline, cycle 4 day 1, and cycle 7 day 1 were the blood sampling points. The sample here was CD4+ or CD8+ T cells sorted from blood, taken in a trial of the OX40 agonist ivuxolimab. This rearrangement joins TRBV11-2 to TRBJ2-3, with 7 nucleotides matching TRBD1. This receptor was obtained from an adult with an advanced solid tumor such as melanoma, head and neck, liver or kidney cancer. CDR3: CASSPDRDGTDTQYF. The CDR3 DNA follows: TGTGCCAGCAGCCCCGACAGGGATGGTACAGATACGCAGTATTTT.